This is a list of T cell receptor beta chains from one sample in a study of control samples from healthy donors and cancer patients. TCRdb's table, derived via immunoSEQ multiplex PCR, lists solely in-frame clones and lacks some. The table records about 170,000 clones, roughly 92% of them present only once. Specimen: blood. These receptors were taken from a woman aged 18-29 years in good health. CDR3s include the opening cysteine and the closing phenylalanine or tryptophan. D genes are given only for firm matches. Rows give clone size only sometimes, using once, few, many, or a class for an expanded clone.

CDR3: CASSLSSQFYSNQPQHF; DNA: TGTGCCAGCAGTTTATCGAGCCAGTTTTATAGCAATCAGCCCCAGCATTTT; J: TRBJ1-5; V: TRBV27; D: .; size: .
CDR3: CSVEGRMGETQYF; DNA: TGCAGCGTGGAAGGACGGATGGGGGAGACCCAGTACTTC; J: TRBJ2-5; V: TRBV29-1; D: .; size: .
CDR3: CASSLSDREVQFF; DNA: TGTGCCAGTAGTCTCTCGGACAGGGAAGTGCAGTTCTTC; J: TRBJ2-1; V: TRBV19; D: TRBD1; size: .
CDR3: CASSLSTGGEQFF; DNA: TGTGCCAGCAGCTTATCGACAGGGGGCGAGCAGTTCTTC; J: TRBJ2-1; V: TRBV7-2; D: TRBD1; size: .
CDR3: CASSPPAATNEKLFF; DNA: TGTGCCAGCTCACCACCGGCTGCAACTAATGAAAAACTGTTTTTT; J: TRBJ1-4; V: TRBV18; D: .; size: .
CDR3: CASSHPGGLAAGSYEQYF; DNA: TGTGCCAGCAGCCATCCAGGGGGTCTAGCGGCCGGGAGCTACGAGCAGTACTTC; J: TRBJ2-7; V: TRBV3-1/TRBV3-2; D: .; size: .
CDR3: CATSVATGGTRELFF; DNA: TGTGCCACCAGTGTAGCGACAGGGGGGACCAGGGAGCTGTTTTTT; J: TRBJ2-2; V: TRBV24-1; D: TRBD1; size: .
CDR3: CASGLVLRGNTEAFF; DNA: TGTGCTAGTGGTTTGGTACTGAGGGGGAACACTGAAGCTTTCTTT; J: TRBJ1-1; V: TRBV12-5; D: .; size: .
CDR3: CASSPPGVTTNEKLFF; DNA: TGTGCCAGCTCACCACCGGGGGTTACAACTAATGAAAAACTGTTTTTT; J: TRBJ1-4; V: TRBV18; D: .; size: once
CDR3: CASSAPLAGLNTDTQYF; DNA: TGTGCCAGCAGCGCCCCTTTAGCGGGGTTAAACACAGATACGCAGTATTTT; J: TRBJ2-3; V: TRBV9; D: TRBD2; size: .
CDR3: CASSLPGTEAFF; DNA: TGTGCCAGCAGCTTACCCGGCACTGAAGCTTTCTTT; J: TRBJ1-1; V: TRBV7-2; D: .; size: .
CDR3: CASSSGGRSYEQYF; DNA: TGTGCCAGCAGTTCAGGCGGGCGCTCCTACGAGCAGTACTTC; J: TRBJ2-7; V: TRBV6-2/TRBV6-3; D: .; size: few
CDR3: CASSLVGGTYEQYF; DNA: TGTGCCAGCAGCCTGGTGGGCGGTACCTACGAGCAGTACTTC; J: TRBJ2-7; V: TRBV3-1/TRBV3-2; D: .; size: .
CDR3: CASSFGGGSYEQYF; DNA: TGTGCCAGCAGCTTTGGGGGCGGCTCCTACGAGCAGTACTTC; J: TRBJ2-7; V: TRBV11-2; D: .; size: .
CDR3: CASSPRTGGNTIYF; DNA: TGTGCCAGCAGCCCCAGGACAGGGGGAAACACCATATATTTT; J: TRBJ1-3; V: TRBV9; D: TRBD1; size: once
CDR3: CASSLDRLTDTQYF; DNA: TGTGCCAGCAGCTTGGACCGACTCACAGATACGCAGTATTTT; J: TRBJ2-3; V: TRBV5-4; D: .; size: .
CDR3: CASSPGKWNQPQHF; DNA: TGCGCCAGCAGCCCAGGGAAGTGGAATCAGCCCCAGCATTTT; J: TRBJ1-5; V: TRBV4-1; D: .; size: .
CDR3: CAISTTGGSSPLHF; DNA: TGTGCCATCAGTACGACAGGGGGCAGTTCACCCCTCCACTTT; J: TRBJ1-6; V: TRBV10-3; D: TRBD1; size: .
CDR3: CASSPIRGDNSPLHF; DNA: TGTGCCAGCAGCCCTATCAGGGGGGATAATTCACCCCTCCACTTT; J: TRBJ1-6; V: TRBV16; D: TRBD1; size: once
CDR3: CSSSGSADTQYF; DNA: TGTTCTTCGAGCGGGAGTGCAGATACGCAGTATTTT; J: TRBJ2-3; V: TRBV24-1; D: TRBD2; size: .
CDR3: CASRTTTGRGYTF; DNA: TGTGCCAGCAGGACCACGACAGGGAGAGGCTACACCTTC; J: TRBJ1-2; V: TRBV6-6; D: TRBD1; size: .
CDR3: CASSSSSGNTGELFF; DNA: TGTGCTAGCAGCTCCAGTAGCGGGAACACCGGGGAGCTGTTTTTT; J: TRBJ2-2; V: TRBV7-7; D: .; size: few
CDR3: CASSLLGLPEAFF; DNA: TGTGCCAGCAGCTTACTCGGGTTACCTGAAGCTTTCTTT; J: TRBJ1-1; V: TRBV7-2; D: .; size: .
CDR3: CASRLILGPTVFGRIRPQHF; DNA: TGTGCCAGCAGGCTAATTCTGGGACCGACCGTTTTCGGCCGGATCAGGCCCCAGCATTTT; J: TRBJ1-5; V: TRBV27; D: .; size: .
CDR3: CASSQGRFGEAFF; DNA: TGTGCCAGCAGCCAAGGCCGCTTTGGTGAAGCTTTCTTT; J: TRBJ1-1; V: TRBV3-1/TRBV3-2; D: .; size: .
CDR3: CSGGLGFEQYF; DNA: TGCAGTGGAGGCCTCGGGTTCGAGCAGTACTTC; J: TRBJ2-7; V: TRBV20-1; D: .; size: .
CDR3: CASTSDREPYEQYF; DNA: TGTGCCAGCACATCGGACAGGGAGCCCTACGAGCAGTACTTC; J: TRBJ2-7; V: TRBV6-5; D: TRBD1; size: once
CDR3: CASSLRTRGDTQYF; DNA: TGTGCCAGCAGCCTCCGGACCCGGGGGGATACGCAGTATTTT; J: TRBJ2-3; V: TRBV7-8; D: .; size: .
CDR3: CASSETGARGTEAFF; DNA: TGCGCCAGCAGCGAAACCGGGGCCCGGGGAACTGAAGCTTTCTTT; J: TRBJ1-1; V: TRBV5-1; D: .; size: .
CDR3: CASSLQGNQPQHF; DNA: TGTGCCAGCAGCTTACAGGGGAATCAGCCCCAGCATTTT; J: TRBJ1-5; V: TRBV13; D: .; size: .
CDR3: CASSMARTDTQYF; DNA: TGTGCCAGTAGTATGGCGAGAACAGATACGCAGTATTTT; J: TRBJ2-3; V: TRBV19; D: .; size: .
CDR3: CASSWTGSYGYTF; DNA: TGTGCCAGCAGTTGGACAGGGTCCTATGGCTACACCTTC; J: TRBJ1-2; V: TRBV6-5; D: TRBD1; size: .
CDR3: CSASRGGGGADTYREQYF; DNA: TGCAGTGCTAGTCGGGGCGGCGGGGGGGCGGACACTTATCGGGAGCAGTACTTC; J: TRBJ2-7; V: TRBV20-1; D: TRBD2; size: .
CDR3: CATSWTGAVEAFF; DNA: TGTGCCACCTCTTGGACGGGGGCCGTTGAAGCTTTCTTT; J: TRBJ1-1; V: TRBV6-5; D: .; size: .
CDR3: CASSYLGSEAFF; DNA: TGTGCCAGCAGTTACCTTGGGTCTGAAGCTTTCTTT; J: TRBJ1-1; V: TRBV6-2/TRBV6-3; D: .; size: .
CDR3: CASSPGSSGNTIYF; DNA: TGTGCCAGCAGCCCCGGCAGCTCTGGAAACACCATATATTTT; J: TRBJ1-3; V: TRBV7-9; D: .; size: once
CDR3: CASSSWTGEAGGELFF; DNA: TGTGCCAGCAGCTCCTGGACAGGGGAGGCAGGAGGGGAGCTGTTTTTT; J: TRBJ2-2; V: TRBV9; D: TRBD1; size: .
CDR3: CASSPGRYGQYF; DNA: TGTGCCAGCAGTCCAGGGAGGTACGGGCAGTACTTC; J: TRBJ2-7; V: TRBV11-2; D: .; size: .
CDR3: CASSPGPGWSPLHF; DNA: TGTGCCAGCTCACCGGGGCCGGGATGGTCACCCCTCCACTTT; J: TRBJ1-6; V: TRBV18; D: .; size: .
CDR3: CASSWNTEAFF; DNA: TGTGCCAGCAGTTGGAACACTGAAGCTTTCTTT; J: TRBJ1-1; V: TRBV6-5; D: .; size: .
CDR3: CASSADGGDAGELFF; DNA: TGTGCCAGCAGTGCCGATGGGGGGGATGCCGGGGAGCTGTTTTTT; J: TRBJ2-2; V: TRBV27; D: TRBD2; size: .
CDR3: CASRAPGNTEAFF; DNA: TGTGCCAGCAGAGCCCCAGGGAACACTGAAGCTTTCTTT; J: TRBJ1-1; V: TRBV5-5; D: .; size: .
CDR3: CASSLVRQGTYEQYF; DNA: TGTGCCAGCAGCTTAGTCAGACAGGGGACCTACGAGCAGTACTTC; J: TRBJ2-7; V: TRBV7-9; D: TRBD1; size: .
CDR3: CASSQDRGEQFF; DNA: TGTGCCAGCAGCCAAGATCGAGGTGAGCAGTTCTTC; J: TRBJ2-1; V: TRBV4-2; D: .; size: .
CDR3: CASSLGDYYEQYF; DNA: TGTGCCAGCAGTTTGGGAGACTACTACGAGCAGTACTTC; J: TRBJ2-7; V: TRBV12-3/TRBV12-4; D: .; size: .
CDR3: CASSDQRGGREQFF; DNA: TGCGCCAGCAGTGATCAGCGGGGGGGCCGGGAGCAGTTCTTC; J: TRBJ2-1; V: TRBV10-2; D: TRBD2; size: .
CDR3: CASSHPGQGWPMGYTF; DNA: TGTGCCAGCAGCCACCCGGGACAGGGGTGGCCGATGGGCTACACCTTC; J: TRBJ1-2; V: TRBV14; D: TRBD1; size: .
CDR3: CASSPNYEQYF; DNA: TGTGCCAGCAGCCCCAACTACGAGCAGTACTTC; J: TRBJ2-7; V: TRBV11-2; D: .; size: .
CDR3: CASSALEAGADTQYF; DNA: TGTGCCAGCAGCGCGCTGGAAGCGGGCGCAGATACGCAGTATTTT; J: TRBJ2-3; V: TRBV9; D: .; size: .
CDR3: CASSPLGGPGNTIYF; DNA: TGTGCCAGCAGTCCTCTGGGGGGGCCTGGAAACACCATATATTTT; J: TRBJ1-3; V: TRBV27; D: .; size: .
CDR3: CASSIGTGGGQPQHF; DNA: TGTGCCAGTAGTATTGGGACAGGGGGCGGGCAGCCCCAGCATTTT; J: TRBJ1-5; V: TRBV19; D: TRBD1; size: .
CDR3: CASSPPLKTNAEAFF; DNA: TGTGCCAGCAGCCCCCCCTTAAAGACCAACGCTGAAGCTTTCTTT; J: TRBJ1-1; V: TRBV11-2; D: .; size: .
CDR3: CASSLVGTGNEKLFF; DNA: TGTGCCAGCAGCTTAGTGGGGACCGGGAATGAAAAACTGTTTTTT; J: TRBJ1-4; V: TRBV7-6; D: .; size: .
CDR3: CASSLVSSQLQHF; DNA: TGTGCCAGCAGCTTAGTTTCGAGTCAGCTCCAGCATTTT; J: TRBJ1-5; V: TRBV7-9; D: .; size: .
CDR3: CASSFDTQPQHF; DNA: TGTGCCAGCAGCTTTGATACGCAGCCCCAGCATTTT; J: TRBJ1-5; V: TRBV7-9; D: .; size: .
CDR3: CASSFGGKNYGYTF; DNA: TGTGCCAGCAGCTTCGGAGGAAAAAACTATGGCTACACCTTC; J: TRBJ1-2; V: TRBV7-2; D: .; size: .
CDR3: CASSQVWTGELFF; DNA: TGTGCCAGCAGCCAAGTATGGACCGGGGAGCTGTTTTTT; J: TRBJ2-2; V: TRBV3-1/TRBV3-2; D: .; size: .
CDR3: CASSLDYGGRYGYTF; DNA: TGTGCCAGCAGCTTAGATTACGGAGGGCGCTATGGCTACACCTTC; J: TRBJ1-2; V: TRBV11-2; D: .; size: .
CDR3: CASTLGAMNTEAFF; DNA: TGTGCCAGCACCTTAGGGGCGATGAACACTGAAGCTTTCTTT; J: TRBJ1-1; V: TRBV28; D: .; size: .